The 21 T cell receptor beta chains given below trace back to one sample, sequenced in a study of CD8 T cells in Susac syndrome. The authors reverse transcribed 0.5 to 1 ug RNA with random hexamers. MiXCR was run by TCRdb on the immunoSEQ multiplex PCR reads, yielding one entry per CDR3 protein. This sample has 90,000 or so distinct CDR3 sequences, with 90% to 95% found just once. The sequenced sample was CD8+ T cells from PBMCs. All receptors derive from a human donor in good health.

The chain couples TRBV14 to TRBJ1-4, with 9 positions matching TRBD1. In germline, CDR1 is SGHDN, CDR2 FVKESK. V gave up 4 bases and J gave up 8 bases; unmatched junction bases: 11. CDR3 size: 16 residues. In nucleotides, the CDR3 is TGTGCCAGCAGCCCGGATACCGGGACAGGGAGGGAAAAACTGTTTTTT. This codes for CASSPDTGTGREKLFF.

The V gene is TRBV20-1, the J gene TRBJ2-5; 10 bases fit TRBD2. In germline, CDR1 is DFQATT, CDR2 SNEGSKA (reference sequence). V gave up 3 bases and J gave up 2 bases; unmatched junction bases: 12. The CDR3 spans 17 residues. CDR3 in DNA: TGCAGTGCTAGGACCACCTTACTAGCGGGGACACAAGAGACCCAGTACTTC. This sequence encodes CSARTTLLAGTQETQYF.

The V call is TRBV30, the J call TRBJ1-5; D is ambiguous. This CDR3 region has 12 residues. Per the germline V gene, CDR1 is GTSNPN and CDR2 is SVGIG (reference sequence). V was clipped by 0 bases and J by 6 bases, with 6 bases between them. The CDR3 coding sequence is TGTGCCTGGAGTGTAGGGAGTCAGCCCCAGCATTTT. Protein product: CAWSVGSQPQHF. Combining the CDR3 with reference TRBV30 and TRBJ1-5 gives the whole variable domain SQTIHQWPATLVQPVGSPLSLECTVEGTSNPNLYWYRQAAGRGLQLLFYSVGIGQISSEVPQNLSASRPQDRQFILSSKKLLLSDSGFYLCAWSVGSQPQHFGDGTRLSIL.

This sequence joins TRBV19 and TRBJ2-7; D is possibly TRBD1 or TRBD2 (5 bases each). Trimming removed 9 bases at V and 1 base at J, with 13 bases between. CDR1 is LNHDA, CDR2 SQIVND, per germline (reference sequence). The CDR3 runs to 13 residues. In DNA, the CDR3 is TGTGCCAGCACTCCGGGGCCTTCCTACGAGCAGTACTTC. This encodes CASTPGPSYEQYF.

The CDR3 DNA follows: TGTGCCAGCAGTTTAGGGGACAGGGGGCTTCAGCCCCAGCATTTT. Protein: CASSLGDRGLQPQHF. This sequence joins TRBV28 and TRBJ1-5; 12 bases are shared with TRBD1. The J segment lost 6 bases and the V segment lost 2 bases, leaving 2 bases of the junction unmatched. CDR3 length: 15 residues. The germline CDR1 and CDR2 sequences are MDHEN and SYDVKM.

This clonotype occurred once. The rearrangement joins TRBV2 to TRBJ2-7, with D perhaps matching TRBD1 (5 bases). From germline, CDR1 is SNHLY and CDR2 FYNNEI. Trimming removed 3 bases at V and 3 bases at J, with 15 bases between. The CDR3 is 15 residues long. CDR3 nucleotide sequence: TGTGCCAGCAGTGACAAGGGGCGCGCGAACTACGAGCAGTACTTC. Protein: CASSDKGRANYEQYF. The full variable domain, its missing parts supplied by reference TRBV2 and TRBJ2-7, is EPEVTQTPSHQVTQMGQEVILRCVPISNHLYFYWYRQILGQKVEFLVSFYNNEISEKSEIFDDQFSVERPDGSNFTLKIRSTKLEDSAMYFCASSDKGRANYEQYFGPGTRLTVT.

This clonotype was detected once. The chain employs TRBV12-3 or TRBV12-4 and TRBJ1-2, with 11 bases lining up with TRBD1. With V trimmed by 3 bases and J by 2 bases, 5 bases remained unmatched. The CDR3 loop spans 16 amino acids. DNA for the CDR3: TGTGCCAGCAGTTTCTCTTGGACAGGGGGCAACTATGGCTACACCTTC. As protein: CASSFSWTGGNYGYTF.

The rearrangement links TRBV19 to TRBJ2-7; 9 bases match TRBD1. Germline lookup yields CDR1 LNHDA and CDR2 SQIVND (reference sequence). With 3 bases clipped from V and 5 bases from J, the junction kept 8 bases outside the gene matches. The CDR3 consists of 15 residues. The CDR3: CASSILGTGSDEQYF. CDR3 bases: TGTGCCAGTAGTATTTTGGGGACAGGGTCTGACGAGCAGTACTTC.

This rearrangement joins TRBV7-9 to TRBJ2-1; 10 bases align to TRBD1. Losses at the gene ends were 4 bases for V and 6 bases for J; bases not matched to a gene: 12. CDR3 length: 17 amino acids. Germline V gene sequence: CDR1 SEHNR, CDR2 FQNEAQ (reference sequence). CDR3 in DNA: TGTGCCAGCAGCTCGAACCTGGGACAGGGGTCTCGCAATGAGCAGTTCTTC. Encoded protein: CASSSNLGQGSRNEQFF.

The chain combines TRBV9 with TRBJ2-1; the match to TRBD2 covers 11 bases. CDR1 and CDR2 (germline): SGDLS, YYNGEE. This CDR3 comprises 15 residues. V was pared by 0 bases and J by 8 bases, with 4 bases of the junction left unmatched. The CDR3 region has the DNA TGTGCCAGCAGCGTAGGACTAGCGGGGATGGATGAGCAGTTCTTC. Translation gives CASSVGLAGMDEQFF.

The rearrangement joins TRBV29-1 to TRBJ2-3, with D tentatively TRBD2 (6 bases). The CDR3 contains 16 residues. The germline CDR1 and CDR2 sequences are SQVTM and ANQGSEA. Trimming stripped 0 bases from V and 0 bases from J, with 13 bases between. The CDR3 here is CSVEDLGGSSTDTQYF. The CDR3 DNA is TGCAGCGTTGAAGATCTGGGGGGTTCCAGCACAGATACGCAGTATTTT.

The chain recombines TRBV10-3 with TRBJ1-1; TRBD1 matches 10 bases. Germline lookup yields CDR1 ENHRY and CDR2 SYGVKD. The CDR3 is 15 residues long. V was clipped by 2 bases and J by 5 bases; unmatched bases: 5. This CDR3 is CAISEPGTGATEAFF. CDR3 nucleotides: TGTGCCATCAGTGAGCCCGGGACAGGGGCTACTGAAGCTTTCTTT.

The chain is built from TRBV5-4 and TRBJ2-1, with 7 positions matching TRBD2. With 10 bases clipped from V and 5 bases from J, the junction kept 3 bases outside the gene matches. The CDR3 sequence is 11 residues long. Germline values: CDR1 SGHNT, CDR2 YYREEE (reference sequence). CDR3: CAGGGHNEQFF. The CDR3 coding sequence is TGTGCCGGGGGAGGGCACAATGAGCAGTTCTTC.

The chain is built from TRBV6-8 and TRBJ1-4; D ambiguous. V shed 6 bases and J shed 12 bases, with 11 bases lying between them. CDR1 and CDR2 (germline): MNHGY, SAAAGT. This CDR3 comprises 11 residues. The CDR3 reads CASRREVELFF. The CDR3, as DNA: TGTGCCAGCAGACGCGAGGTAGAACTGTTTTTT.

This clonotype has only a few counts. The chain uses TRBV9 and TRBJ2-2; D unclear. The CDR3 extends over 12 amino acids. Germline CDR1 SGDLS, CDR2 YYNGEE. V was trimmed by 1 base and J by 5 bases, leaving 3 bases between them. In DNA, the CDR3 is TGTGCCAGCAGCGTATCTACCGGGGAGCTGTTTTTT. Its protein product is CASSVSTGELFF. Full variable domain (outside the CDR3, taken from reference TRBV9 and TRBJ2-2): DSGVTQTPKHLITATGQRVTLRCSPRSGDLSVYWYQQSLDQGLQFLIQYYNGEERAKGNILERFSAQQFPDLHSELNLSSLELGDSALYFCASSVSTGELFFGEGSRLTVL.

The CDR3 region is CASSHGLAGDNEQFF. DNA for the CDR3: TGTGCCAGCAGCCATGGACTAGCGGGGGATAATGAGCAGTTCTTC. J is TRBJ2-1 and V is TRBV5-6; 13 bases line up with TRBD2. Germline V gene lookup returns CDR1 SGHDT and CDR2 YYEEEE. This CDR3 contains 15 residues. V lost 4 bases and J lost 7; bases outside the gene matches: 5.

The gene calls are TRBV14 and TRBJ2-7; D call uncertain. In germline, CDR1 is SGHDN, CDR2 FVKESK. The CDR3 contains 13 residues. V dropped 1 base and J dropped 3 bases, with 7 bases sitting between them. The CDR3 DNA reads TGTGCCAGCAGCCAAGTGGCCCACTACGAGCAGTACTTC. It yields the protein CASSQVAHYEQYF.

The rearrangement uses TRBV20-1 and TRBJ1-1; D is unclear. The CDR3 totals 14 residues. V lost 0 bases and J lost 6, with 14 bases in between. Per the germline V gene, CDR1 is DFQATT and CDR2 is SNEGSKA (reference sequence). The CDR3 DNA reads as TGCAGTGCTAGAGATGTGAGGGAGGTTTCTGAAGCTTTCTTT. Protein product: CSARDVREVSEAFF.

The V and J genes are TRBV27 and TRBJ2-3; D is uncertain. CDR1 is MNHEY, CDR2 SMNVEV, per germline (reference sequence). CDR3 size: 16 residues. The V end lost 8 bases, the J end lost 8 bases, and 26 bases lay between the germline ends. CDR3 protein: CASVALLGRAPGTQYF. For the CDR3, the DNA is TGTGCCAGCGTTGCCCTCCTCGGTAGGGCCCCTGGTACGCAGTATTTT.

CDR3 sequence reads: CASSSLAGGRPQETQYF. The CDR3 DNA reads as TGTGCCAGCAGTTCGCTAGCGGGGGGCCGTCCCCAAGAGACCCAGTACTTC. This chain uses TRBV2 with TRBJ2-5; 11 positions agree with TRBD2. Germline assignment: CDR1 SNHLY and CDR2 FYNNEI. V lost 5 bases, J lost 1 base, and 9 bases stayed unmatched. The CDR3 spans 17 residues.

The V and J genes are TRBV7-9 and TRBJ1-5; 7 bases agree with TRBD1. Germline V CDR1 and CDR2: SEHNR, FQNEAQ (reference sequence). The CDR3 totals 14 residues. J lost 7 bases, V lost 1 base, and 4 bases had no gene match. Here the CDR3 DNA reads TGTGCCAGCAGCTTAGAGGGGGCGCGGCAGCCCCAGCATTTT. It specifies CASSLEGARQPQHF.